The sequence of this T cell receptor (beta chain) was determined in a study of cytomegalovirus exposure and HLA in healthy donors. As for the study in general: Within the Caucasian-associated ancestry cluster were roughly 82% of the approximately 370 genotyped donors.

The CDR3 totals 13 residues. Germline values: CDR1 MNHNS, CDR2 SASEGT. V lost 3 bases to trimming and J lost 11 bases; unmatched junction nucleotides: 7. A multiplex PCR was run with 60 Vbeta primers and 13 Jbeta primers. Measured with immunoSEQ multiplex PCR; TCRdb has only the in-frame clones, and not every one. The repertoire consists of roughly 99,000 clones, with roughly 83% occurring once and the leading ten covering around 3%. The sample holds a few counts of this clone. Its antigen remains unidentified. General observations from the study: Other equally common chains were less clonally expanded than HLA-associated TCR beta chains, a later analysis showed. Rarity marked most TCR sequences, yet some public TCRs occurred in many donors. In a later analysis, DRB1 alleles had the most associated TCRs; HLA-C alleles the fewest.

The source of this sequence is a male donor in good health and CMV-seropositive. V usage is TRBV6-1 and J usage is TRBJ1-1, with 9 bases aligning to TRBD1. The specimen was PBMCs. This CDR3 is CASSERDRDPAFF. As DNA, the CDR3 is TGTGCCAGCAGTGAGAGGGACAGGGATCCGGCTTTCTTT.